These 25 T cell receptor beta chains were sequenced from one sample in a study of blood T cells in healthy people across ages. Together with a sample-barcoded 5' primer, a J-beta primer mix was included in a second PCR lasting about 7 to 12 cycles. TCRdb analysed the 5' RACE reads with MiXCR anew, one entry per CDR3 protein. The sample carries under 1,000,000 distinct CDR3 sequences, about half recorded once. The source material was blood. The receptor source for this set is a man at least 80 years old in good health.

V usage is TRBV2 and J usage is TRBJ1-6, with D perhaps TRBD1 (6 bases). The V gene lost 6 bases and the J gene lost 8 bases, with 17 bases spanning the gap. From germline, CDR1 is SNHLY and CDR2 FYNNEI. The CDR3 runs to 15 residues. Here the CDR3 reads CASSKLQGWDSPLHF. The CDR3 DNA is TGTGCCAGCAGCAAATTACAGGGATGGGATTCACCCCTCCACTTT.

The J gene is TRBJ1-3, the V gene TRBV20-1, with a tentative D call TRBD1 (5 bases). CDR1 DFQATT and CDR2 SNEGSKA come from the germline V gene (reference sequence). This CDR3 has 14 amino acids. The V end was cut by 0 bases, the J end by 0 bases, with 6 bases between. The CDR3 sequence: CSARDRDSGNTIYF. CDR3 DNA: TGCAGTGCTAGAGACAGGGACTCTGGAAACACCATATATTTT.

The genes are TRBV5-1 and TRBJ1-2, with 8 bases that match TRBD1. V lost 6 bases and J lost 7; bases outside the gene matches: 11. CDR1 and CDR2 from the germline V gene are SGHRS and YFSETQ. This CDR3 has 14 amino acids. The CDR3 sequence is CASTQQGEARGYTF. Written as DNA, the CDR3 is TGCGCCAGCACCCAACAGGGGGAAGCGCGTGGCTACACCTTC.

The chain recombines TRBV7-2 with TRBJ2-1; D is unclear. The CDR3 runs 15 residues. Trimming took 4 bases from V and 0 from J, leaving 10 bases between them. Germline assignment: CDR1 SGHTA and CDR2 FQGNSA. The CDR3 sequence is CASSWWATSYNEQFF. Written as DNA, the CDR3 is TGTGCCAGCAGCTGGTGGGCCACCTCCTACAATGAGCAGTTCTTC.

This clonotype has more than one count but fewer than ten. The J gene is TRBJ2-5, the V gene TRBV25-1, with D unclear. CDR1 and CDR2 (germline): MGHDK, SYGVNS. Trimming stripped 2 bases from V and 2 bases from J, with 12 bases between. The CDR3 length is 15 residues. The DNA of the CDR3 is TGTGCCAGCAGTGAACCCCGACTGGCACAAGAGACCCAGTACTTC. Its translation: CASSEPRLAQETQYF. Full variable domain (rest looked up from reference TRBV25-1 and TRBJ2-5): EADIYQTPRYLVIGTGKKITLECSQTMGHDKMYWYQQDPGMELHLIHYSYGVNSTEKGDLSSESTVSRIRTEHFPLTLESARPSHTSQYLCASSEPRLAQETQYFGPGTRLLVL.

The rearrangement links TRBV7-2 to TRBJ2-5, with D perhaps TRBD2 (5 bases). The V gene lost 3 bases and the J gene lost 2 bases, with 13 bases spanning the gap. This CDR3 region has 15 residues. In germline, CDR1 is SGHTA, CDR2 FQGNSA. CDR3: CASSFRRGSQETQYF. The CDR3 region has the DNA TGTGCCAGCAGCTTTAGACGGGGATCACAAGAGACCCAGTACTTC.

The chain is built from TRBV24-1 and TRBJ2-7, with 12 bases matching TRBD1. V lost 4 bases and J lost 5; bases outside the gene matches: 8. The CDR3 contains 16 residues. Per the germline V gene, CDR1 is KGHDR and CDR2 is SFDVKD. The CDR3 DNA is TGTGCCACCAGTGAAAGTTACGGGACAGGGGGCAACGAGCAGTACTTC. It codes for CATSESYGTGGNEQYF.

The CDR3 protein is CASSLGTGFSGANVLTF. DNA of the CDR3: TGCGCCAGCAGCCTCGGGACAGGGTTCTCTGGGGCCAACGTCCTGACTTTC. The rearrangement links TRBV4-3 to TRBJ2-6; 9 bases line up with TRBD1. The junction had 4 bases not matched to a gene; V was cut back by 4 bases and J by 0 bases. The CDR3 is made up of 17 amino acids. CDR1 is LGHNA, CDR2 YSLEER, per germline.

Comments on this clonotype: One end of the junction varies from germline; a read error may be responsible. The chain carries TRBV30 and TRBJ2-1; D is possibly TRBD2 (6 bases). This CDR3 has 13 amino acids. Per germline, CDR1 GTSNPN and CDR2 SVGIG (reference sequence). The CDR3 DNA reads TGTGCCTGGAGTCCCGGGAGTCTCAATGAGCAGATCTTC. As protein: CAWSPGSLNEQIF.

The chain uses TRBV20-1 and TRBJ2-2, with 11 bases that match TRBD1. Trimming at V came to 6 bases and at J to 5 bases, leaving 11 bases not matched to a gene. The CDR3 is 16 residues long. In germline, CDR1 is DFQATT, CDR2 SNEGSKA (reference sequence). CDR3 in amino acids: CSAPPDRGQVTGELFF. DNA for the CDR3: TGCAGTGCCCCCCCGGACAGGGGGCAGGTTACCGGGGAGCTGTTTTTT.

The chain combines TRBV10-3 with TRBJ2-3; D is tentatively TRBD1 or TRBD2 (5 bases each). V gave up 3 bases and J gave up 2 bases, with 15 bases separating them. Germline values: CDR1 ENHRY, CDR2 SYGVKD. This CDR3 region has 16 residues. CDR3 DNA: TGTGCCATCAGTGACCCCACACGGGGACCCACAGATACGCAGTATTTT. It yields the protein CAISDPTRGPTDTQYF.

This clonotype was counted a few times. The chain is built from TRBV28 and TRBJ2-5; TRBD1 or TRBD2 may be the D gene (6 bases each). This CDR3 spans 18 amino acids. Germline lookup yields CDR1 MDHEN and CDR2 SYDVKM. Trimming took 5 bases from V and 5 from J, leaving 27 bases between them. DNA for the CDR3: TGTGCCAGCAGTACAAGTTTGCAGGGGACGGGAGTCTGGGAGACCCAGTACTTC. Amino acid sequence: CASSTSLQGTGVWETQYF.

The chain has TRBV7-3 and TRBJ2-2; 7 positions match TRBD2. The CDR3 runs 16 residues. After removal of 5 bases from V and 6 bases from J, the junction contained 12 bases not matched to a gene. Germline CDR1 is SGHTA and CDR2 is FQGTGA. The CDR3 region is CASSPQSGTPSGELFF. DNA of the CDR3: TGTGCCAGCAGCCCCCAAAGCGGGACTCCTTCCGGGGAGCTGTTTTTT.

V usage is TRBV2 and J usage is TRBJ2-1, with 8 nucleotides matching TRBD1. The CDR3 loop spans 15 amino acids. The germline V gene has CDR1 SNHLY and CDR2 FYNNEI. The junction had 7 bases not matched to a gene; V was cut back by 3 bases and J by 6 bases. CDR3: CASSDKDRASNEQFF. For the CDR3, the DNA is TGTGCCAGCAGTGACAAGGACAGGGCGTCCAATGAGCAGTTCTTC. Full variable domain (outside the CDR3, taken from reference TRBV2 and TRBJ2-1): EPEVTQTPSHQVTQMGQEVILRCVPISNHLYFYWYRQILGQKVEFLVSFYNNEISEKSEIFDDQFSVERPDGSNFTLKIRSTKLEDSAMYFCASSDKDRASNEQFFGPGTRLTVL.

The chain links TRBV7-2 to TRBJ1-1; D call uncertain. The V gene's germline CDR1 is SGHTA and CDR2 FQGNSA. There are 11 residues in the CDR3. The V gene lost 5 bases and the J gene lost 3 bases, with 4 bases spanning the gap. In nucleotides, the CDR3 is TGTGCCAGCAGCGCACACACTGAAGCTTTCTTT. This encodes CASSAHTEAFF.

The J gene is TRBJ1-1, the V gene TRBV5-1; D is uncertain. V was clipped by 3 bases and J by 2 bases, with 11 bases between them. This CDR3 is 14 amino acids long. The V gene's germline CDR1 is SGHRS and CDR2 YFSETQ. In nucleotides, the CDR3 is TGCGCCAGCAGCTCGAGTACAGCAAACACTGAAGCTTTCTTT. This translates into CASSSSTANTEAFF.

The V call is TRBV2, the J call TRBJ2-3, with 13 bases lining up with TRBD2. Germline values: CDR1 SNHLY, CDR2 FYNNEI. This CDR3 is built from 17 residues. After removal of 6 bases from V and 0 bases from J, the junction contained 6 bases not matched to a gene. The CDR3 region has the DNA TGTGCCAGCAGCGGACTAGCGGGGGTAGCTAGCACAGATACGCAGTATTTT. Its translation: CASSGLAGVASTDTQYF.

In this sample, this clonotype turned up a few times. This could be a read error, since a much larger clone is one nucleotide away. The rearrangement joins TRBV28 to TRBJ2-1, with D unresolved. The J call may be incorrect, as the DNA end agrees better with TRBJ2-7. This CDR3 has 15 residues. The germline V gene has CDR1 MDHEN and CDR2 SYDVKM. The CDR3 DNA reads TGTGCCAGCAGTCAGGATAATCAATTATACAATGAGCAGTACTTC. Its protein product is CASSQDNQLYNEQYF.

This chain joins TRBV20-1 and TRBJ1-1, with D unresolved. Looked up from germline, CDR1 is DFQATT and CDR2 is SNEGSKA (reference sequence). CDR3 length: 14 residues. Between the trimmed V and J ends, which lost 2 bases and 4 bases, there was a span of 14 bases. The DNA of the CDR3 is TGCAGTGCTAGAAATCCGGGGAGAGTCACTGAAGCTTTCTTT. Translating gives CSARNPGRVTEAFF.

This sequence joins TRBV9 and TRBJ2-5; 9 nucleotides line up with TRBD2. The CDR3 extends over 16 amino acids. Germline V gene data show CDR1 as SGDLS and CDR2 as YYNGEE. V was clipped by 0 bases and J by 1 base; unmatched bases: 4. CDR3 coding DNA: TGTGCCAGCAGCGTAGGTACTAGCGGGCTCCAAGAGACCCAGTACTTC. It yields the protein CASSVGTSGLQETQYF. Complete variable domain (other parts from reference TRBV9 and TRBJ2-5): DSGVTQTPKHLITATGQRVTLRCSPRSGDLSVYWYQQSLDQGLQFLIQYYNGEERAKGNILERFSAQQFPDLHSELNLSSLELGDSALYFCASSVGTSGLQETQYFGPGTRLLVL.

This clonotype turned up a few times. This chain uses TRBV20-1 with TRBJ1-1, with a possible D match to TRBD1 (5 bases). The CDR3 length is 14 residues. Looked up from germline, CDR1 is DFQATT and CDR2 is SNEGSKA (reference sequence). V gave up 6 bases and J gave up 3 bases, with 17 bases separating them. CDR3 in DNA: TGCAGTGCAAACCCGGGGGTTTTAGACACTGAAGCTTTCTTT. Amino acids: CSANPGVLDTEAFF.

This clonotype was seen many times. V and J are TRBV20-1 and TRBJ2-5; 11 nucleotides match TRBD2. The length of the CDR3 is 16 residues. Germline CDR1 DFQATT, CDR2 SNEGSKA (reference sequence). The trim removed 3 bases at V and 1 base at J, leaving 7 bases unmatched. The CDR3 sequence: CSARTLAGGIQETQYF. The CDR3 DNA is TGCAGTGCTAGGACCTTAGCGGGAGGGATCCAAGAGACCCAGTACTTC.

The chain has TRBV6-6 and TRBJ2-7; the D gene is possibly TRBD2 (6 bases). The DNA end is more similar to TRBJ2-5, so the J call may be wrong. The CDR3 covers 16 residues. Germline lookup yields CDR1 MNHNY and CDR2 SVGAGI (reference sequence). CDR3 region: CASSYSRRDGGKTQYF. CDR3 DNA: TGTGCCAGCAGTTACTCACGGCGGGACGGAGGGAAGACCCAGTACTTC.

In this sample, this clonotype turned up a few times. The rearrangement joins TRBV7-6 to TRBJ2-5, with no clear D. V was cut by 6 bases and J by 1 base, with 12 bases left in between. The CDR3 has 14 residues. CDR1 SGHVS and CDR2 FNYEAQ come from the germline V gene. DNA of the CDR3: TGTGCCAGCAGAGGAGTGGGGTCCCAAGAGACCCAGTACTTC. Translation gives CASRGVGSQETQYF.

There are a few counts of this clonotype. The rearrangement joins TRBV6-1 to TRBJ2-1; TRBD2 is a possible D gene (5 bases). From germline, CDR1 is MNHNS and CDR2 SASEGT. The length of the CDR3 is 15 residues. Trimming stripped 3 bases from V and 9 bases from J, with 18 bases between. The CDR3 DNA sequence: TGTGCCAGCAGTGAGCCGGGATTTGGTCATGGTGAGCAGTTCTTC. It is translated as CASSEPGFGHGEQFF.